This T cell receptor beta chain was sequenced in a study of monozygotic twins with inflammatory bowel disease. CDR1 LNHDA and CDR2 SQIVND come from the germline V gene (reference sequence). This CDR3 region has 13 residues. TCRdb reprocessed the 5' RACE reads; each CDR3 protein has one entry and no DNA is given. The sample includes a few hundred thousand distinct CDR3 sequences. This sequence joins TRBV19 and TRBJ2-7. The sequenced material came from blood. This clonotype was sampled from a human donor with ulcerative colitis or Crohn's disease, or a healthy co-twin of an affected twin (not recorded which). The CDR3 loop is CASSISGLYEQYF.